What follows are 7 T cell receptor beta chains derived from one specimen sequenced in a study of blood T cell repertoires in COVID-19 (dated by TCRdb to 2018 to 2021). The library relied on the immunoSEQ multiplex PCR assay. In TCRdb, the immuneACCESS table is reduced to in-frame sequences with V and J assigned. These tables do not hold every clone; where another copy was compared, an unresolved V gene accounts for under half, and the others remain unexplained. The sample profile shows some 140,000 clones; roughly 78% of them were found once. In total, the top ten clones hold 3.5% to 4.5% of the sample. The source material was peripheral blood. The receptors were sampled from a man aged 60 to 75 with acute or convalescent COVID-19.

This chain joins TRBV28 and TRBJ1-1; 10 positions agree with TRBD1. The CDR3 spans 14 residues. In germline, CDR1 is MDHEN, CDR2 SYDVKM. The ends lost 2 bases at V and 8 bases at J; junction bases unmatched: 5. This chain's CDR3 is CASSLSGQGGEAFF. The CDR3 bases are TGTGCCAGCAGTTTAAGTGGACAGGGGGGCGAAGCTTTCTTT.

The table lists this clone with a count of one. This chain connects TRBV11-2 to TRBJ2-5; D perhaps matches TRBD2 (6 bases). CDR3 length equals 15 residues. The V gene's germline CDR1 is SGHAT and CDR2 FQNNGV. Trimming shortened V by 1 base and J by 7 bases, and 16 bases separated the two germline ends. The CDR3 region is CASSLGRVREGTQYF. The CDR3 DNA is TGTGCCAGCAGCTTAGGGAGGGTTCGGGAAGGGACCCAGTACTTC.

The J gene is TRBJ1-2, the V gene TRBV6-5, with D unresolved. Germline CDR1 MNHEY, CDR2 SVGAGI. V was pared by 2 bases and J by 3 bases, with 7 bases between. The CDR3 has 13 amino acids. DNA of the CDR3: TGTGCCAGCAGTTACGTCGGGGACTATGGCTACACCTTC. It is translated as CASSYVGDYGYTF.

The V gene is TRBV11-2, the J gene TRBJ1-1; D possibly corresponds to TRBD1 (5 bases). The V gene lost 2 bases and the J gene lost 1 base, with 8 bases spanning the gap. The CDR3 runs 14 residues. Germline V CDR1 and CDR2: SGHAT, FQNNGV. CDR3 loop: CASSLQGWNTEAFF. The CDR3 nucleotides are TGTGCCAGCAGCTTACAGGGATGGAACACTGAAGCTTTCTTT.

This clone showed up just a few times. The V and J genes are TRBV12-5 and TRBJ1-2; 7 bases fit TRBD1. Trimming removed 3 bases from V and 8 bases from J; junction bases left unmatched: 6. The CDR3 runs to 13 residues. The V gene's germline CDR1 is LGHNT and CDR2 FRNRAP. The CDR3 region is CASGFWPGGGYTF. The DNA of the CDR3 is TGTGCTAGTGGTTTTTGGCCAGGGGGAGGCTACACCTTC.

There are a few counts of this clone. The rearrangement joins TRBV21-1 to TRBJ1-2; the table names TRBD1, a call not compared with the DNA. TRBV21-1 is an annotated pseudogene. The CDR3 sequence is 11 residues long. CDR3 nucleotides: TGTGCCAGTGTGTCAGGGTGCGGCTACACCTTC. Its protein product is CASVSGCGYTF.

This clone has a single count. The CDR3 nucleotides are TGCAGCGTTGACCCGGGGATGAACACTGAAGCTTTCTTT. Amino acids: CSVDPGMNTEAFF. V usage is TRBV29-1 and J usage is TRBJ1-1; no definite D call. CDR1 and CDR2 from the germline V gene are SQVTM and ANQGSEA. The CDR3 covers 13 residues. The V end was cut by 3 bases, the J end by 0 bases, with 8 bases between.